The rows below give T cell receptor beta chains drawn from one sample of a study of radiation and T cells in renal cell carcinoma. Clones were sequenced by immunoSEQ multiplex PCR, and TCRdb holds only the in-frame ones, with some missing. The top ten hold approximately 15% of the sample, which has 15,000 or so clones, less than 65% seen once. The specimen was tumor tissue, collected from a patient whose treatment was nephrectomy without radiotherapy. Receptors were obtained from a man aged 55 to 70 with renal cell carcinoma. CDR3s include the opening cysteine and the closing phenylalanine or tryptophan. The D gene is left open where the match is weak. Clone size is not always given. Where it is, it says once, few, many or a class for expanded clones.

j_call clone_size d_call v_call cdr3_nt cdr3_aa
TRBJ2-4 - TRBD1 TRBV5-4 TGTGCCAGCAGCTTCCGGGACAGGGTCGTCATTCAGTACTTC CASSFRDRVVIQYF
TRBJ2-5 once TRBD1 TRBV5-4 TGTGCCAGCAGCTCCGGGACAGGTAGAACCTCGTCGGAGACCCAGTACTTC CASSSGTGRTSSETQYF
TRBJ2-2 few TRBD2 TRBV9 TGTGCCAGCTTTAGCGGGCGAGGGACCGGGGAGCTGTTTTTT CASFSGRGTGELFF
TRBJ1-4 - - TRBV18 TGTGCCAGCTCACCACGAGGGGATGGTGAAAAACTGTTTTTT CASSPRGDGEKLFF
TRBJ2-1 - - TRBV7-2 TGTGCCAGCAGCTTAGATAGTTTGCGGGGTTCCTACAATGAGCAGTTCTTC CASSLDSLRGSYNEQFF
TRBJ2-2 - - TRBV28 TGTGCCAGCAGTTTATGGGAGACAGGGAACACCGGGGAGCTGTTTTTT CASSLWETGNTGELFF
TRBJ1-4 - - TRBV4-2 TGTGCCAGCAGCCAAGAAGGAACAGGGAGTTTTGAAAAACTGTTTTTT CASSQEGTGSFEKLFF
TRBJ1-2 - - TRBV6-5 TGTGCCAGCAGGAAGACCGGGACGGGAAACTATGGCTACACCTTC CASRKTGTGNYGYTF
TRBJ2-1 - - TRBV11-2 TGTGCCAGCAGAAAATCTACAAGCTCCTACAATGAGCAGTTCTTC CASRKSTSSYNEQFF
TRBJ2-3 - - TRBV14 TGTGCCAGCAGCCGGACTCGGAGCACAGATACGCAGTATTTT CASSRTRSTDTQYF
TRBJ2-5 - TRBD2 TRBV5-1 TGCGCCAGCAGCGAGGAGGGGTTAGGCCTAGCGGGATTGGAGACCCAGTACTTC CASSEEGLGLAGLETQYF
TRBJ1-2 - - TRBV6-1 TGTGCCAGCAGTGAAGCGCAGGCGGCCAGATTC CASSEAQAARF
TRBJ2-7 - - TRBV5-1 TGCGCCAGCAGCTTGGGGCGGACACTTACCTACGAGCAGTACTTC CASSLGRTLTYEQYF
TRBJ2-4 - - TRBV27 TGTGCCAGCAGTCCCAGACAGGCCCCCTTCAAAAACATTCAGTACTTC CASSPRQAPFKNIQYF
TRBJ2-1 - - TRBV27 TGTGCCAGCAGTTTATCTGCGTTCCGTGAGCAGTTCTTC CASSLSAFREQFF
TRBJ1-3 few - TRBV19 TGTGCCAGTAGTACGACTGCGACGTCAAACACCATATATTTT CASSTTATSNTIYF
TRBJ1-3 - - TRBV9 TGTGCCAGCAGCGTAGTGGGGGAAAGGGTCTCTGGAAACACCATATATTTT CASSVVGERVSGNTIYF
TRBJ2-5 - - TRBV18 TGTGCCAGCTCACCACTACGTCCGGGGGAGGAGACCCAGTACTTC CASSPLRPGEETQYF
TRBJ2-7 - - TRBV5-4 TGTGCCAGCAGCTTGGGAGGGATAGGCTCCTACGAGCAGTACTTC CASSLGGIGSYEQYF
TRBJ1-1 - - TRBV28 TGTGCCAGCAGCCAGCCCGAATTCCTCCCCACTGAAGCTTTCTTT CASSQPEFLPTEAFF
TRBJ1-2 - - TRBV28 TGTGCCAGCAGCGTAATCGGGACTAACTATGGCTACACCTTC CASSVIGTNYGYTF
TRBJ2-7 - - TRBV27 TGTGCCAGCAGTTTGTGGACCAGCGGGCCCTACGAGCAGTACTTC CASSLWTSGPYEQYF
TRBJ1-5 - - TRBV11-3 TGTGCCAGCAAGGGCCCGGCTGAGCCCCAGCATTTT CASKGPAEPQHF
TRBJ2-1 - TRBD2 TRBV19 TGTGCCAGTAAGCGGACTAGCCGATACAATGAGCAGTTCTTC CASKRTSRYNEQFF
TRBJ2-2 once TRBD2 TRBV11-2 TGTGCCAGCAGCTTAGGTCCTAGCGGTGCCGGGGAGCTGTTTTTT CASSLGPSGAGELFF
TRBJ1-1 few - TRBV7-2 TGTGCCAGCAGCTTAGTCGGTTTGAACACTGAAGCTTTCTTT CASSLVGLNTEAFF
TRBJ1-1 - - TRBV19 TGTGCCACCATGGGCCCAACGGGGACTGAAGCTTTCTTT CATMGPTGTEAFF
TRBJ1-4 few - TRBV5-1 TGCGCCAGCAGCTTGGACTGGGCGGAAAAACTGTTTTTT CASSLDWAEKLFF
TRBJ2-1 - - TRBV12-5 TGTGCTAGTGGTTTAGCGGCAGGGGAGCAGTTCTTC CASGLAAGEQFF
TRBJ1-3 - - TRBV6-1 TGTGCCAGCAGTGAAGCTGGGTCCCGCTCTGGAAACACCATATATTTT CASSEAGSRSGNTIYF
TRBJ2-5 few TRBD2 TRBV5-1 TGCGCCAGCAGCTTGGGACTAGCGGTCCTCTTGCAAGAGACCCAGTACTTC CASSLGLAVLLQETQYF
TRBJ2-1 - - TRBV9 TGTGCCAGCCGGAAGGACATTCGGCAAGACAATGAGCAGTTCTTC CASRKDIRQDNEQFF
TRBJ2-7 - TRBD1 TRBV19 TGTGCCAGTAGTACTCGAGCCGGGACAGGGCAGGGGCAGTACTTC CASSTRAGTGQGQYF
TRBJ2-1 - - TRBV11-3 TGTGCCAGCAGCTCTCTAGACAATGAGCAGTTCTTC CASSSLDNEQFF
TRBJ1-4 - TRBD1 TRBV29-1 TGCAGCGCCAGGGGGCGCCAGGGTAGTAATGAAAAACTGTTTTTT CSARGRQGSNEKLFF
TRBJ2-5 - - TRBV5-1 TGCGCCAGCAGCTTGACCGGGACAACCCAAGAGACCCAGTACTTC CASSLTGTTQETQYF
TRBJ2-5 - - TRBV18 TGTGCCAGCTCACCAACGGAGGTGAGGGGGACCCAGTACTTC CASSPTEVRGTQYF
TRBJ2-7 - TRBD1 TRBV5-1 TGCGCCAGCAGCTTCGGGACAGGGGGCTTCAACGAGCAGTACTTC CASSFGTGGFNEQYF
TRBJ2-7 few - TRBV9 TGTGCCAGCAGCCGGGGGGCAGGGGTCGTTTACGAGCAGTACTTC CASSRGAGVVYEQYF
TRBJ2-3 - - TRBV5-1 TGCGCCAGCAGCTTGCGGGGGATTGGGGGTACGCAGTATTTT CASSLRGIGGTQYF
TRBJ1-4 - - TRBV5-1 TGCGCCAGCAGCTTACAGGGAAGGGAAGAAAAACTGTTTTTT CASSLQGREEKLFF
TRBJ1-2 - TRBD1 TRBV5-4 TGTGCCAGCAGCCCGGGACAGGGGGTCTATGGCTACACCTTC CASSPGQGVYGYTF
TRBJ2-1 few TRBD2 TRBV4-2 TGTGCCAGCAGCCCGTTAGCGGGGGCTTACAATGAGCAGTTCTTC CASSPLAGAYNEQFF
TRBJ2-2 - - TRBV28 TGTGCCAGCAGTCGGACAGTGCGGAACACCGGGGAGCTGTTTTTT CASSRTVRNTGELFF
TRBJ2-3 - TRBD1 TRBV7-2 TGTGCCAGCAGCTTCCTGGGACAGGGGGCCTCAGATACGCAGTATTTT CASSFLGQGASDTQYF
TRBJ2-7 - TRBD1 TRBV7-2 TGTGCCAGCAGCTTTGACCGACAGGGCACCTACGAGCAGTACTTC CASSFDRQGTYEQYF
TRBJ1-5 few - TRBV27 TGTGCCAGCAGTCCCAGGTTCAATCAGCCCCAGCATTTT CASSPRFNQPQHF
TRBJ2-7 - - TRBV4-1 TGCGCCAGCAGCCTGCAGGGGGGTATTCCCGGGAGGGTCGGATACGAGCAGTACTTC CASSLQGGIPGRVGYEQYF
TRBJ1-4 - - TRBV2 TGTGCCAGCAGTGTAGCGGGGGGGATTGAAAAACTGTTTTTT CASSVAGGIEKLFF
TRBJ2-1 - TRBD1 TRBV2 TGTGCCAGCACTCTGACAGGGGGCCCACGCAATGAGCAGTTCTTC CASTLTGGPRNEQFF